The entry below gives a single TCR beta chain sequence along with its context. What it binds is not known. Unrecorded immune exposure was likely among donors, who were nominally healthy when sampled. J was trimmed by 1 base and V by 4 bases; bases with no gene match: 9. CDR3 length: 16 residues. The germline CDR1 and CDR2 sequences are WNHNN and SYGVQD (reference sequence). A multiplex PCR was run with 60 Vbeta primers and 13 Jbeta primers. Authors' data handling: Roughly 80 million unique TCR beta chains, 9.5 million to 14 million shared, were counted in a later analysis. The method was immunoSEQ multiplex PCR; TCRdb's version includes in-frame clones alone and lacks a portion of them. V, J and clone size are taken as reported in that table, and D and trimming were inferred from the DNA itself. In the table there are 80,000 to 100,000 clones, about 80% of which are singletons. This sample stems from a study of cytomegalovirus exposure and HLA in healthy donors. Study observations and caveats: The classifier, whose performance was assessed in both the original and validation cohorts, reportedly diagnosed cytomegalovirus status with high specificity and sensitivity. No immune exposure information besides CMV serostatus was available.

The chain recombines TRBV10-1 with TRBJ1-2; 7 bases fit TRBD1. The clonotype comes from a male donor in good health and CMV-seropositive. Sequenced: PBMCs. CDR3 nucleotide sequence: TGCGCCAGCAGTGGGAACGGACAGGAGATTAACTATGGCTACACCTTC. It codes for CASSGNGQEINYGYTF.